This is a list of T cell receptor beta chains from one sample in a study of cytomegalovirus exposure and HLA in healthy donors. Clones were sequenced by immunoSEQ multiplex PCR, and TCRdb holds only the in-frame ones, with some missing. Of roughly 120,000 clones in the sample, around 80% were seen once. Specimen: PBMCs. These receptor sequences come from a human donor in good health. Each CDR3 is given with its conserved first and last residue. The order of the fields is D gene, V gene, J gene, clone size, CDR3 DNA, CDR3 protein. A D gene is named only where the DNA matches it firmly. For some rows the clone size is stated as once, few or many, or as a class when expanded; others skip it.

d_call: -
v_call: TRBV5-8
j_call: TRBJ2-7
clone_size: once
cdr3_nt: TGTGCCAGTAGGTGGGGGGGGCGCCCCTACGAGCAGTACTTC
cdr3_aa: CASRWGGRPYEQYF

d_call: TRBD2
v_call: TRBV14
j_call: TRBJ2-1
clone_size: -
cdr3_nt: TGTGCCAGCAGCCAATTTGTTAGCGGGGGGTTAGAGCAGTTCTTC
cdr3_aa: CASSQFVSGGLEQFF

d_call: TRBD1
v_call: TRBV15
j_call: TRBJ2-2
clone_size: -
cdr3_nt: TGTGCCACCAGCGGCCGGGACAGAGGGACCGGGGAGCTGTTTTTT
cdr3_aa: CATSGRDRGTGELFF

d_call: TRBD1
v_call: TRBV7-3
j_call: TRBJ2-1
clone_size: few
cdr3_nt: TGTGCCAGCAGCGGGACAGGGACCAATGAGCAGTTCTTC
cdr3_aa: CASSGTGTNEQFF

d_call: -
v_call: TRBV11-2
j_call: TRBJ1-1
clone_size: -
cdr3_nt: TGTGCCAGCGGCGGGGGCAGAGCTTTCTTT
cdr3_aa: CASGGGRAFF

d_call: TRBD1
v_call: TRBV7-2
j_call: TRBJ1-2
clone_size: -
cdr3_nt: TGTGCCAGCAGCCAAGATCTGGAGGGGGCCTATGGCTACACCTTC
cdr3_aa: CASSQDLEGAYGYTF

d_call: TRBD1
v_call: TRBV4-3
j_call: TRBJ1-2
clone_size: -
cdr3_nt: TGCGCCAGCAGCCAAGGACAGGGGGCGCGTCTAGGAGGCTACACCTTC
cdr3_aa: CASSQGQGARLGGYTF

d_call: TRBD1
v_call: TRBV6-6
j_call: TRBJ1-5
clone_size: -
cdr3_nt: TGTGCCAGCATTCTAGGACAGGGGGGCAATCAGCCCCAGCATTTT
cdr3_aa: CASILGQGGNQPQHF

d_call: -
v_call: TRBV12-5
j_call: TRBJ2-2
clone_size: -
cdr3_nt: TGTGCTAGTGGTTTGGTACTGACCGGGGAGCTGTTTTTT
cdr3_aa: CASGLVLTGELFF

d_call: -
v_call: TRBV9
j_call: TRBJ2-2
clone_size: -
cdr3_nt: TGTGCCAGCAGCGTATATGAGACAGGGAACACCGGGGAGCTGTTTTTT
cdr3_aa: CASSVYETGNTGELFF

d_call: -
v_call: TRBV2
j_call: TRBJ2-7
clone_size: -
cdr3_nt: TGTGCCAGCAGATATAGACAGGTCTACGAGCAGTACTTC
cdr3_aa: CASRYRQVYEQYF